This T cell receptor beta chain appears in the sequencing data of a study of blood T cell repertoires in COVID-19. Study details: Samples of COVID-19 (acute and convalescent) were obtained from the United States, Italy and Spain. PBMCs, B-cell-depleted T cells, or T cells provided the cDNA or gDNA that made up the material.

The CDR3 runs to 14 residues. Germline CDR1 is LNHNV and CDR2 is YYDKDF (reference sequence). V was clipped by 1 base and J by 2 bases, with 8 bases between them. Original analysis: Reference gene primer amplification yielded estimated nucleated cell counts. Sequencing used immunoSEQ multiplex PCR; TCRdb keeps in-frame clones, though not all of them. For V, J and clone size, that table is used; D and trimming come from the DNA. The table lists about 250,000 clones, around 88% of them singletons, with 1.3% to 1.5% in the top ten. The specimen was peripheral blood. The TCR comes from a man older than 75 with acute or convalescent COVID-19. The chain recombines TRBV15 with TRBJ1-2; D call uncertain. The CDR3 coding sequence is TGTGCCACCAGCAGAGGTGACGGGAACTATGGCTACACCTTC. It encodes CATSRGDGNYGYTF.